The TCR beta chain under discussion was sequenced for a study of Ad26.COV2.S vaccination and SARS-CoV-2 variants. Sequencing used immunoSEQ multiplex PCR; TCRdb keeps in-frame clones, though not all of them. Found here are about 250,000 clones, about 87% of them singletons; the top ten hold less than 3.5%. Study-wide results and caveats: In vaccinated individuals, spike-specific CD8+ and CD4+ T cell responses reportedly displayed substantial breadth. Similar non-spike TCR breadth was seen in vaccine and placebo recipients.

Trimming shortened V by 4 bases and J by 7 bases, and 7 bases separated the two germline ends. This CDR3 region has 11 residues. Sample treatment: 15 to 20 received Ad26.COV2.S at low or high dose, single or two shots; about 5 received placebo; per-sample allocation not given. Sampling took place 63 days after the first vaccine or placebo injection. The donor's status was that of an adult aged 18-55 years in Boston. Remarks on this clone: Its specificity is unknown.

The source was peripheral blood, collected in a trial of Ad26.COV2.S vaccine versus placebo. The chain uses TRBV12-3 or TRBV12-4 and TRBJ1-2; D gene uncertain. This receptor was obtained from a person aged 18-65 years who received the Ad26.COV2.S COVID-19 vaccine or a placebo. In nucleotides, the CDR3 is TGTGCCAGCAGTTCAAACCGTGGCTACACCTTC. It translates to CASSSNRGYTF.